This T cell receptor (beta chain) came from a study of T cell changes during pregnancy in multiple sclerosis. TCRdb's table, derived via immunoSEQ multiplex PCR, lists solely in-frame clones and lacks some. The sample holds tens of thousands of clones, 85% to 95% seen once. V was clipped by 0 bases and J by 5 bases, with 11 bases between them. CDR3 length equals 14 residues. CDR1 is SGHRS and CDR2 is YFSETQ in the germline V gene. The starting material was CD4+ T cells from peripheral blood mononuclear cells, obtained before pregnancy. This rearrangement joins TRBV5-1 to TRBJ1-1, with a tentative D call TRBD1 (5 bases). The TCR originated in a female donor with multiple sclerosis, enrolled in a pregnancy study. The CDR3 here is CASSLGLRDTEAFF. CDR3 DNA: TGCGCCAGCAGCTTGGGCCTCAGGGATACTGAAGCTTTCTTT.